The rows below give T cell receptor beta chains drawn from one sample of a study of T cell repertoires in cytomegalovirus infection. TCRdb recomputed calls from the reads with MiXCR, one row per CDR3 protein. The sample holds 130,000 or so distinct CDR3 sequences, under 8.5% seen once. The material sequenced was PBMCs. The receptors stem from a human donor in good health (CMV status not recorded). Some clones in this sample may be carry-over from other donors' samples. The CDR3 runs from the conserved cysteine through the conserved F or W. A D gene is named only where the DNA matches it firmly. Some rows have no size entry. The others give once, few or many, or a class for an expanded clone.

V: TRBV23-1; J: TRBJ1-5; size: many; D: NA; DNA: TGCGCCAGCAGTCAATCGACAGTTAATCAGCCCCAGCATTTT; CDR3: CASSQSTVNQPQHF
V: TRBV6-2/TRBV6-3; J: TRBJ2-7; size: many; D: TRBD2; DNA: TGTGCCAGCAGCACTAGCGGGGGGCCATACGAGCAGTACTTC; CDR3: CASSTSGGPYEQYF
V: TRBV11-2; J: TRBJ2-1; size: NA; D: TRBD2; DNA: TGTGCCAGCAGCCCGGGCTGGCGGGGGTCCGACAATGAGCAGTTCTTC; CDR3: CASSPGWRGSDNEQFF
V: TRBV12-3/TRBV12-4; J: TRBJ1-1; size: few; D: TRBD1; DNA: TGTGCCAGCAGCCTATTAGGACAGGGCAAAGCTTTCTTT; CDR3: CASSLLGQGKAFF
V: TRBV30; J: TRBJ1-5; size: NA; D: NA; DNA: TGTGCCTGGAGTGACGGGGGACAGCCCCAGCATTTT; CDR3: CAWSDGGQPQHF
V: TRBV7-2; J: TRBJ2-2; size: many; D: TRBD1; DNA: TGTGCCAGCAGCTTAGCGCTTCAGGGGGCTGCGAACACCGGGGAGCTGTTTTTT; CDR3: CASSLALQGAANTGELFF
V: TRBV11-1; J: TRBJ1-6; size: many; D: NA; DNA: TGTGCCAGCAGCGCCCGGGACGGCTATGGCTCACCCCTCCACTTT; CDR3: CASSARDGYGSPLHF
V: TRBV7-2; J: TRBJ2-1; size: many; D: NA; DNA: TGTGCCAGCAGCTTACCCCGGGGGGCAACTTACAATGAGCAGTTCTTC; CDR3: CASSLPRGATYNEQFF
V: TRBV5-5; J: TRBJ2-3; size: many; D: TRBD2; DNA: TGTGCCAGCAGCTCCCTCGAACTAGGGAGGGGAGATACGCAGTATTTT; CDR3: CASSSLELGRGDTQYF
V: TRBV20-1; J: TRBJ1-2; size: NA; D: NA; DNA: TGCAGTGCTCCCGGGGGCTATGGCTACACCTTC; CDR3: CSAPGGYGYTF
V: TRBV12-3/TRBV12-4; J: TRBJ2-7; size: many; D: NA; DNA: TGTGCCAGCAGCCCCCCGGGTTGGCGGGGTAGCTCCTACGAGCAGTACTTC; CDR3: CASSPPGWRGSSYEQYF
V: TRBV7-2; J: TRBJ2-7; size: many; D: TRBD2; DNA: TGTGCCAGCAGCCAGGGCGGGGGGGTCGGTTACGAGCAGTACTTC; CDR3: CASSQGGGVGYEQYF
V: TRBV3-1; J: TRBJ2-6; size: NA; D: TRBD2; DNA: TGTGCCAGCAGCCAAGTGGCGGGGGAAAACTCTGGGGCCAACGTCCTGACTTTC; CDR3: CASSQVAGENSGANVLTF
V: TRBV20-1; J: TRBJ2-1; size: NA; D: NA; DNA: TGCAGTGCTAGAGATCTGGCCCCCTCCTACAATGAGCAGTTCTTC; CDR3: CSARDLAPSYNEQFF
V: TRBV5-1; J: TRBJ1-3; size: few; D: NA; DNA: TGCGCCAGCAGCTTGGAAGGGCCTTACTCTGGAAACACCATATATTTT; CDR3: CASSLEGPYSGNTIYF
V: TRBV7-8; J: TRBJ1-6; size: many; D: NA; DNA: TGTGCCAGCAGCCCGGGGCCGAGAGGGGCAGGTTCACCCCTCCACTTT; CDR3: CASSPGPRGAGSPLHF
V: TRBV20-1; J: TRBJ1-5; size: many; D: NA; DNA: TGCAGTGCTCGACAGAGCAATCAGCCCCAGCATTTT; CDR3: CSARQSNQPQHF